Included here is one TCR beta chain sequence, with context. The data belong to a study of blood T cell repertoires in COVID-19. On the study more broadly: Acute and convalescent COVID-19 specimens originated in the United States, Italy and Spain. The analysed material was cDNA or gDNA that came from T cells, B-cell-depleted T cells, or PBMCs.

The CDR3 covers 14 residues. The germline gives CDR1 MNHEY, CDR2 SMNVEV (reference sequence). Trimming cost V 4 bases and J 4 bases; bases outside gene matches: 4. Per the authors' pipeline: Estimation of nucleated cell counts relied on the amplification of reference gene primers. Sequencing was performed with immunoSEQ multiplex PCR; in TCRdb, only in-frame clones are kept and a portion is missing. V and J calls and clone size come straight from that table; D and trimming were deduced from the DNA. Of roughly 180,000 clones in the sample, approximately 79% were seen once. The origin of this receptor is a man in his sixties with active or convalescent COVID-19. The specimen sequenced was peripheral blood. The chain links TRBV27 to TRBJ1-3; 7 nucleotides match TRBD1. The CDR3 region is CASSSLGQGNTIYF. CDR3 nucleotide sequence: TGTGCCAGCAGTTCCCTGGGACAGGGAAACACCATATATTTT.